This T cell receptor beta chain was recovered during a study of control samples from healthy donors and cancer patients. Germline CDR1 is SNHLY and CDR2 is FYNNEI. Unmatched junction bases numbered 7, after V lost 6 bases and J lost 10 bases. The CDR3 totals 14 residues. This table comes from immunoSEQ multiplex PCR, and its TCRdb copy is limited to in-frame clones, with some not included. Of 150,000 or so clones in the sample, approximately 92% are singletons; the top ten hold 4.1%. The sample consisted of blood. This clonotype was obtained from an older woman in good health. The V call is TRBV2, the J call TRBJ1-6; 9 bases match TRBD1. CDR3 protein: CASSPGQGYSPLHF. The CDR3 DNA is TGTGCCAGCAGCCCGGGACAGGGCTACTCACCCCTCCACTTT.